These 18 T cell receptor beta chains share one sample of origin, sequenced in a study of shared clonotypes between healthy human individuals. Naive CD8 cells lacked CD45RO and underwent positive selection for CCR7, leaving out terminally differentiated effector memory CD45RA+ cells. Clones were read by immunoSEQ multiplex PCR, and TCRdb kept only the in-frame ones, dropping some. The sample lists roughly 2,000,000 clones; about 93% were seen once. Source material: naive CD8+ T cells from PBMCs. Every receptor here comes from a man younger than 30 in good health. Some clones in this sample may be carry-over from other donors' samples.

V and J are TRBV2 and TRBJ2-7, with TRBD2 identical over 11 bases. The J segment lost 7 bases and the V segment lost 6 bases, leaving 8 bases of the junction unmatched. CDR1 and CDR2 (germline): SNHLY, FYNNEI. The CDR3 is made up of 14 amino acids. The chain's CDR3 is CASSLLAGAREQYF. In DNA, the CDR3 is TGTGCCAGCAGCCTACTAGCGGGAGCACGGGAGCAGTACTTC.

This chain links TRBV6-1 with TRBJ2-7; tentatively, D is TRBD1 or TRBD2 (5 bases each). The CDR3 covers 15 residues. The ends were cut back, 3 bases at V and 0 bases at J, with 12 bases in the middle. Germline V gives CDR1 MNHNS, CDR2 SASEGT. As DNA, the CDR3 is TGTGCCAGCAGTGACTGGGACCGGAGCTCCTACGAGCAGTACTTC. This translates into CASSDWDRSSYEQYF.

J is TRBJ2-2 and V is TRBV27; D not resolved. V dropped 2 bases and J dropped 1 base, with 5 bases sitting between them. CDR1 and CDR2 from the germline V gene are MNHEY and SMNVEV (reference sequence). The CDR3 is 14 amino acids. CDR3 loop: CASSLTLNTGELFF. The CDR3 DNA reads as TGTGCCAGCAGTTTAACCCTGAACACCGGGGAGCTGTTTTTT.

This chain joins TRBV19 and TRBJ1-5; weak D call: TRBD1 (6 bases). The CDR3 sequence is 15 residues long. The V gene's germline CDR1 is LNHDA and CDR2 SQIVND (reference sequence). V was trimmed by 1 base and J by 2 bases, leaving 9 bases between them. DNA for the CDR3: TGTGCCAGTAGTATAGGGTACAGGGGCAATCAGCCCCAGCATTTT. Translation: CASSIGYRGNQPQHF. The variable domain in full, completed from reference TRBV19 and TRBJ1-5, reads DGGITQSPKYLFRKEGQNVTLSCEQNLNHDAMYWYRQDPGQGLRLIYYSQIVNDFQKGDIAEGYSVSREKKESFPLTVTSAQKNPTAFYLCASSIGYRGNQPQHFGDGTRLSIL.

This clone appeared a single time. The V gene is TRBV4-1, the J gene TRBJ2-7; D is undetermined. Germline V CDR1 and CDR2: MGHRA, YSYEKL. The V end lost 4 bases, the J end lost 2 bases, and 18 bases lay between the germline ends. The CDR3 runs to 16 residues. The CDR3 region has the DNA TGCGCCAGCAGCCCGTTCGAAGGGCCGCGGACCTACGAGCAGTACTTC. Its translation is CASSPFEGPRTYEQYF.

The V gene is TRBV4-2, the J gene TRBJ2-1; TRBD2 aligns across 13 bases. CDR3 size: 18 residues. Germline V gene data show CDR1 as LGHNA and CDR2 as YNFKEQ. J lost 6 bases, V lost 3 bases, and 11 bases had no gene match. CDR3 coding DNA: TGTGCCAGCAGCCAGGCGACTAGCGGGAGGAACCGGTCCAATGAGCAGTTCTTC. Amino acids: CASSQATSGRNRSNEQFF.

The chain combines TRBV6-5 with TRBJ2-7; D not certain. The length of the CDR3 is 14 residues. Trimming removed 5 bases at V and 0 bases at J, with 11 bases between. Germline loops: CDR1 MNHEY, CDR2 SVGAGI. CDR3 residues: CASSRTLSSYEQYF. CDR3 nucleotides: TGTGCCAGCAGTCGGACGTTGAGCTCCTACGAGCAGTACTTC.

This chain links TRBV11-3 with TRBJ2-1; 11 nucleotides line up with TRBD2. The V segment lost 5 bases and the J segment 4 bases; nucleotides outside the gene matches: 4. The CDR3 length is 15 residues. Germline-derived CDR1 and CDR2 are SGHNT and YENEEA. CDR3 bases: TGTGCCAGCAGCCCCCGACTAGCGGGATACAATGAGCAGTTCTTC. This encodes CASSPRLAGYNEQFF.

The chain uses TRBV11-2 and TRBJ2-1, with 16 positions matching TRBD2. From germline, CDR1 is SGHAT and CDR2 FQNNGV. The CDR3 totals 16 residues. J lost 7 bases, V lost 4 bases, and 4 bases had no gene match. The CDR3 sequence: CASSWGLAGGENEQFF. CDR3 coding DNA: TGTGCCAGCAGCTGGGGACTAGCGGGAGGGGAGAATGAGCAGTTCTTC.

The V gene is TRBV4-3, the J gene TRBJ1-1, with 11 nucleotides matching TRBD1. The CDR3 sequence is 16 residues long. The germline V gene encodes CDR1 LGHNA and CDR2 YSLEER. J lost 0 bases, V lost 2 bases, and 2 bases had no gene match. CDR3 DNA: TGCGCCAGCAGCCAATGGACAGGGGGCTTGAACACTGAAGCTTTCTTT. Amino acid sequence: CASSQWTGGLNTEAFF.

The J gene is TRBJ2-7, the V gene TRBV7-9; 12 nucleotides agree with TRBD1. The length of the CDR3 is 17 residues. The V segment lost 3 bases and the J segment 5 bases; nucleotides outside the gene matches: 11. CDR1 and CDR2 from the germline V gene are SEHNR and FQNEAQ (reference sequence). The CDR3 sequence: CASSFQGQGAAADEQYF. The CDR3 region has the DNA TGTGCCAGCAGCTTCCAGGGACAGGGGGCCGCTGCGGACGAGCAGTACTTC.

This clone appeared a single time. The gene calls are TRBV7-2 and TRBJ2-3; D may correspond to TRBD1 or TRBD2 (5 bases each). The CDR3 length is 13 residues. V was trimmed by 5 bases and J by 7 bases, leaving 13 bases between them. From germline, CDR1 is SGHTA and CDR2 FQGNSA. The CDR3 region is CASSPRDRYTQYF. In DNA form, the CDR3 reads TGTGCCAGCAGCCCCCGGGACCGATATACGCAGTATTTT.

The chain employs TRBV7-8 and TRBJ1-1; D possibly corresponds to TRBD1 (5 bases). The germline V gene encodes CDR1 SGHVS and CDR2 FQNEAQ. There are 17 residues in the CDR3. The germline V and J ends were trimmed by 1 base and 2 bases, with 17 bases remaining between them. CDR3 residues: CASSLVSWGGGNTEAFF. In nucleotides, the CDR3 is TGTGCCAGCAGCTTAGTAAGTTGGGGCGGTGGAAACACTGAAGCTTTCTTT.

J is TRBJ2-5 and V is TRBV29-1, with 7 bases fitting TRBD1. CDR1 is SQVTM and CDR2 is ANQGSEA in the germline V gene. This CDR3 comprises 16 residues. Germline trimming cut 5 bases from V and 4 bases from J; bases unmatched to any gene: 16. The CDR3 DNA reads TGCAGCGTTATCCAGGGACAGCGAGTCTTTCCAGAGACCCAGTACTTC. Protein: CSVIQGQRVFPETQYF.

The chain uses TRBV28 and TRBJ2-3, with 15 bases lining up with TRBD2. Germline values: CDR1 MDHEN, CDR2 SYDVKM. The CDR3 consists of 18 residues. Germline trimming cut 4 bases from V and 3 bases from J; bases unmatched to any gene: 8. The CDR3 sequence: CASSSLRTSGRETDTQYF. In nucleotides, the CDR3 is TGTGCCAGCAGTTCCTTAAGGACTAGCGGGAGGGAGACAGATACGCAGTATTTT.

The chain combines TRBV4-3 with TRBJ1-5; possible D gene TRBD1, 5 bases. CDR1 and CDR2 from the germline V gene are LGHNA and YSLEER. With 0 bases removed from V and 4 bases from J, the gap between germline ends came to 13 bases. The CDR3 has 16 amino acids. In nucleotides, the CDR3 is TGCGCCAGCAGCCAAGAACGGGGCCTACGAAATCAGCCCCAGCATTTT. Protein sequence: CASSQERGLRNQPQHF.

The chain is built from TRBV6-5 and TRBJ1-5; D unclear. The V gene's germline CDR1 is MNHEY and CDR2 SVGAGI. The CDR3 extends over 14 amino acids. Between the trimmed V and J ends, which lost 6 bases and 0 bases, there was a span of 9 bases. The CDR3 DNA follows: TGTGCCAGCAGCGAAACGAGTAGCAATCAGCCCCAGCATTTT. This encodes CASSETSSNQPQHF.

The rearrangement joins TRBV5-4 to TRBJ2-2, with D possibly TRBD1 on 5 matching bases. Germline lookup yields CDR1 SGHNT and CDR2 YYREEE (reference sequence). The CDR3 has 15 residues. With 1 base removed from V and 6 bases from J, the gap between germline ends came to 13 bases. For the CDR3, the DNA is TGTGCCAGCAGCTTGATTACAGGAGATGCCGGGGAGCTGTTTTTT. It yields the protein CASSLITGDAGELFF. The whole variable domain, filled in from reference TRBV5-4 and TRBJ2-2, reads ETGVTQSPTHLIKTRGQQVTLRCSSQSGHNTVSWYQQALGQGPQFIFQYYREEENGRGNFPPRFSGLQFPNYSSELNVNALELDDSALYLCASSLITGDAGELFFGEGSRLTVL.